These T cell receptor beta chains were read from a single sample in a study of T cells in Graves' hyperthyroidism and ophthalmopathy. TCRdb re-analysed the multiplex PCR reads in MiXCR, keeping a single row per CDR3 protein. The repertoire holds 350,000 or so distinct CDR3 sequences, with around a sixth as singletons. The sequenced sample consisted of blood. Every receptor here comes from a woman aged 40 to 50 with Graves' ophthalmopathy. Each CDR3 is given with its conserved first and last residue. D genes are given only for firm matches. The size entry is marked missing in some rows and otherwise reads once, few, many or a size class.

CDR3aa: CATSGGGETEAFF; CDR3nt: TGTGCCACCAGTGGCGGGGGAGAAACTGAAGCTTTCTTT; abundance: many; v_gene: TRBV24-1; d_gene: .; j_gene: TRBJ1-1
CDR3aa: CASSQGAGQSETQYF; CDR3nt: TGCGCCAGCAGCCAAGGAGCGGGACAGTCAGAGACCCAGTACTTC; abundance: many; v_gene: TRBV4-3; d_gene: .; j_gene: TRBJ2-5
CDR3aa: CATSRGHSGSSNQPQHF; CDR3nt: TGTGCCACCAGCAGAGGCCATTCGGGGAGTAGCAATCAGCCCCAGCATTTT; abundance: many; v_gene: TRBV15; d_gene: .; j_gene: TRBJ1-5
CDR3aa: CASKQAGTGGYEQYF; CDR3nt: TGTGCCAGCAAGCAAGCGGGGACTGGAGGGTACGAGCAGTACTTC; abundance: many; v_gene: TRBV2; d_gene: TRBD2; j_gene: TRBJ2-7
CDR3aa: CSARDPSSWGEQYF; CDR3nt: TGCAGTGCTAGAGACCCATCTAGTTGGGGCGAGCAGTACTTC; abundance: .; v_gene: TRBV20-1; d_gene: .; j_gene: TRBJ2-7
CDR3aa: CSARVQGNGYTF; CDR3nt: TGCAGTGCTAGAGTACAGGGGAATGGCTACACCTTC; abundance: many; v_gene: TRBV20-1; d_gene: TRBD1; j_gene: TRBJ1-2
CDR3aa: CASSQDRVQPQHF; CDR3nt: TGTGCCAGCAGTCAGGACAGGGTTCAGCCCCAGCATTTT; abundance: many; v_gene: TRBV6-5; d_gene: TRBD1; j_gene: TRBJ1-5
CDR3aa: CASSELGQGYGYTF; CDR3nt: TGTGCCAGCAGTGAACTGGGACAGGGGTATGGCTACACCTTC; abundance: many; v_gene: TRBV6-1; d_gene: TRBD1; j_gene: TRBJ1-2
CDR3aa: CASSYGFGGNQPQHF; CDR3nt: TGTGCCAGCAGTTATGGTTTCGGAGGCAATCAGCCCCAGCATTTT; abundance: .; v_gene: TRBV6-2/TRBV6-3; d_gene: .; j_gene: TRBJ1-5
CDR3aa: CASSVGGWGAEQYF; CDR3nt: TGTGCCAGCAGCGTAGGCGGTTGGGGGGCCGAGCAGTACTTC; abundance: many; v_gene: TRBV9; d_gene: .; j_gene: TRBJ2-7
CDR3aa: CAISELGTLYEQYF; CDR3nt: TGTGCCATCAGTGAGCTCGGCACTTTGTACGAGCAGTACTTC; abundance: many; v_gene: TRBV10-3; d_gene: .; j_gene: TRBJ2-7
CDR3aa: CASSPTGPLVKDNQPQHF; CDR3nt: TGTGCCAGCTCACCTACGGGACCGCTGGTGAAGGACAATCAGCCCCAGCATTTT; abundance: many; v_gene: TRBV18; d_gene: .; j_gene: TRBJ1-5
CDR3aa: CSASRDARGEQYF; CDR3nt: TGCAGTGCTTCGCGGGACGCGAGGGGCGAGCAGTACTTC; abundance: .; v_gene: TRBV20-1; d_gene: .; j_gene: TRBJ2-7
CDR3aa: CASSVGDLAGGQETQYF; CDR3nt: TGTGCCAGCAGTGTAGGGGATCTAGCGGGAGGACAAGAGACCCAGTACTTC; abundance: many; v_gene: TRBV13; d_gene: TRBD2; j_gene: TRBJ2-5
CDR3aa: CASGYTGIYEQYF; CDR3nt: TGTGCCAGCGGCTACACAGGGATCTACGAGCAGTACTTC; abundance: many; v_gene: TRBV27; d_gene: .; j_gene: TRBJ2-7
CDR3aa: CASSLWSSSYEQYF; CDR3nt: TGTGCCAGCAGTTTATGGTCCAGTTCCTACGAGCAGTACTTC; abundance: many; v_gene: TRBV28; d_gene: .; j_gene: TRBJ2-7
CDR3aa: CASEGRQGRSYEQYF; CDR3nt: TGTGCCAGCGAGGGAAGACAGGGGCGAAGTTACGAGCAGTACTTC; abundance: .; v_gene: TRBV6-1; d_gene: TRBD1; j_gene: TRBJ2-7
CDR3aa: CASSLPGGSANTGELFF; CDR3nt: TGCGCCAGCAGCTTGCCGGGCGGGAGTGCGAACACCGGGGAGCTGTTTTTT; abundance: many; v_gene: TRBV5-1; d_gene: TRBD2; j_gene: TRBJ2-2
CDR3aa: CASSQVGDGSRAFF; CDR3nt: TGCGCCAGCAGCCAAGTGGGTGACGGCAGTAGGGCTTTCTTT; abundance: many; v_gene: TRBV4-1; d_gene: .; j_gene: TRBJ1-1
CDR3aa: CASSSGGGLAEAFF; CDR3nt: TGTGCCAGCAGTAGTGGGGGGGGGCTCGCTGAAGCTTTCTTT; abundance: .; v_gene: TRBV6-1; d_gene: .; j_gene: TRBJ1-1
CDR3aa: CAWSVRSYEQYF; CDR3nt: TGTGCCTGGAGTGTACGATCCTACGAGCAGTACTTC; abundance: many; v_gene: TRBV30; d_gene: .; j_gene: TRBJ2-7
CDR3aa: CASSPGRGGTEAFF; CDR3nt: TGTGCCAGTAGCCCGGGCAGGGGAGGCACTGAAGCTTTCTTT; abundance: many; v_gene: TRBV19; d_gene: .; j_gene: TRBJ1-1
CDR3aa: CSALLGGRETQYF; CDR3nt: TGCAGTGCTCTCCTAGGAGGGCGAGAGACCCAGTACTTC; abundance: many; v_gene: TRBV20-1; d_gene: .; j_gene: TRBJ2-5
CDR3aa: CASSLTNSNTEAFF; CDR3nt: TGCGCCAGCAGCTTGACAAATTCGAACACTGAAGCTTTCTTT; abundance: many; v_gene: TRBV5-1; d_gene: .; j_gene: TRBJ1-1
CDR3aa: CASRQIQSSNYEQYF; CDR3nt: TGTGCCAGCAGACAAATACAGTCGTCGAACTACGAGCAGTACTTC; abundance: many; v_gene: TRBV11-1; d_gene: .; j_gene: TRBJ2-7
CDR3aa: CASSYGTANTGELFF; CDR3nt: TGTGCCAGCAGTTACGGGACGGCGAACACCGGGGAGCTGTTTTTT; abundance: many; v_gene: TRBV6-2/TRBV6-3; d_gene: .; j_gene: TRBJ2-2
CDR3aa: CAWNEGRSSYEQYF; CDR3nt: TGTGCCTGGAATGAGGGACGGAGCTCCTACGAGCAGTACTTC; abundance: many; v_gene: TRBV30; d_gene: .; j_gene: TRBJ2-7
CDR3aa: CASSPRVFRNQPQHF; CDR3nt: TGTGCCAGCAGTCCTAGGGTTTTTCGCAATCAGCCCCAGCATTTT; abundance: .; v_gene: TRBV6-2/TRBV6-3; d_gene: .; j_gene: TRBJ1-5
CDR3aa: CASRGGVDYGYTF; CDR3nt: TGTGCCAGCAGGGGAGGGGTCGACTATGGCTACACCTTC; abundance: .; v_gene: TRBV28; d_gene: .; j_gene: TRBJ1-2
CDR3aa: CASSSHRGSVNTEAFF; CDR3nt: TGTGCCAGCAGTTCCCACAGGGGATCGGTGAACACTGAAGCTTTCTTT; abundance: once; v_gene: TRBV28; d_gene: TRBD1; j_gene: TRBJ1-1
CDR3aa: CASSLARTSGNTGELFF; CDR3nt: TGTGCCAGCAGCTTAGCGAGGACTAGCGGGAACACCGGGGAGCTGTTTTTT; abundance: many; v_gene: TRBV7-8; d_gene: TRBD2; j_gene: TRBJ2-2
CDR3aa: CATSDALQGATGELFF; CDR3nt: TGTGCCACCAGTGATGCGCTGCAGGGGGCAACCGGGGAGCTGTTTTTT; abundance: .; v_gene: TRBV24-1; d_gene: TRBD1; j_gene: TRBJ2-2
CDR3aa: CASSLPRKNGYTF; CDR3nt: TGTGCCAGCAGTTTACCCCGGAAGAATGGCTACACCTTC; abundance: many; v_gene: TRBV28; d_gene: .; j_gene: TRBJ1-2
CDR3aa: CVSSLETGANTEAFF; CDR3nt: TGTGTCAGCAGTTTAGAGACAGGGGCAAACACTGAAGCTTTCTTT; abundance: many; v_gene: TRBV12-3/TRBV12-4; d_gene: TRBD1; j_gene: TRBJ1-1
CDR3aa: CAWSVFPTIGRLNSPLHF; CDR3nt: TGTGCCTGGAGTGTTTTCCCTACTATCGGCCGACTTAATTCACCCCTCCACTTT; abundance: few; v_gene: TRBV30; d_gene: .; j_gene: TRBJ1-6
CDR3aa: CASSDRTGNQPQHF; CDR3nt: TGTGCCAGCAGTGACCGGACAGGGAATCAGCCCCAGCATTTT; abundance: many; v_gene: TRBV6-1; d_gene: TRBD1; j_gene: TRBJ1-5
CDR3aa: CARGDQGLHPKNIQYF; CDR3nt: TGTGCCAGAGGGGACCAGGGGCTTCACCCCAAAAACATTCAGTACTTC; abundance: many; v_gene: TRBV6-1; d_gene: .; j_gene: TRBJ2-4
CDR3aa: CASSLRGRWYGYTF; CDR3nt: TGTGCCAGCAGTTTAAGGGGCCGGTGGTATGGCTACACCTTC; abundance: many; v_gene: TRBV12-3/TRBV12-4; d_gene: .; j_gene: TRBJ1-2
CDR3aa: CASSLPFSYEQYF; CDR3nt: TGTGCCAGCAGTTTACCCTTCTCCTACGAGCAGTACTTC; abundance: many; v_gene: TRBV28; d_gene: .; j_gene: TRBJ2-7
CDR3aa: CASSLPGRDTGELFF; CDR3nt: TGTGCCAGCAGTTTACCGGGGCGCGACACCGGGGAGCTGTTTTTT; abundance: many; v_gene: TRBV28; d_gene: .; j_gene: TRBJ2-2
CDR3aa: CASSWTGGRNTEAFF; CDR3nt: TGTGCCAGCAGCTGGACAGGGGGGAGGAACACTGAAGCTTTCTTT; abundance: many; v_gene: TRBV11-1; d_gene: TRBD1; j_gene: TRBJ1-1
CDR3aa: CASSPSMGLGANVLTF; CDR3nt: TGTGCCAGCTCACCCAGTATGGGGCTCGGGGCCAACGTCCTGACTTTC; abundance: .; v_gene: TRBV18; d_gene: .; j_gene: TRBJ2-6
CDR3aa: CAKQPSSSIGSEQYF; CDR3nt: TGTGCCAAACAACCGTCCTCTAGCATCGGAAGCGAGCAGTACTTC; abundance: many; v_gene: TRBV2; d_gene: .; j_gene: TRBJ2-7
CDR3aa: CASSTGPRGYTF; CDR3nt: TGTGCCAGCAGTACGGGACCCCGAGGCTACACCTTC; abundance: .; v_gene: TRBV12-3/TRBV12-4; d_gene: .; j_gene: TRBJ1-2
CDR3aa: CASSLSGREYEQYF; CDR3nt: TGTGCCAGCAGTTTGAGCGGACGGGAGTACGAGCAGTACTTC; abundance: many; v_gene: TRBV7-9; d_gene: .; j_gene: TRBJ2-7
CDR3aa: CASSFRGSHGELFF; CDR3nt: TGTGCCAGCAGTTTTAGGGGATCTCACGGGGAGCTGTTTTTT; abundance: once; v_gene: TRBV6-5; d_gene: .; j_gene: TRBJ2-2
CDR3aa: CASSFGDKSSPLHF; CDR3nt: TGTGCCAGCAGCTTTGGGGACAAGTCTTCACCCCTCCACTTT; abundance: .; v_gene: TRBV11-2; d_gene: .; j_gene: TRBJ1-6
CDR3aa: CASSFGWYSLNSGNTIYF; CDR3nt: TGTGCCAGCAGCTTCGGGTGGTACAGCCTCAACTCTGGAAACACCATATATTTT; abundance: once; v_gene: TRBV11-2; d_gene: .; j_gene: TRBJ1-3
CDR3aa: CASSYSSGQTFSEAFF; CDR3nt: TGTGCCAGCAGTTACTCGTCCGGACAGACGTTCTCTGAAGCTTTCTTT; abundance: many; v_gene: TRBV6-5; d_gene: .; j_gene: TRBJ1-1
CDR3aa: CASSSRVGATDTQYF; CDR3nt: TGTGCCAGCTCATCCCGGGTTGGGGCCACAGATACGCAGTATTTT; abundance: many; v_gene: TRBV18; d_gene: .; j_gene: TRBJ2-3
CDR3aa: CASSPVPGTYGYTF; CDR3nt: TGTGCCAGCAGCCCGGTACCGGGGACCTATGGCTACACCTTC; abundance: many; v_gene: TRBV5-6; d_gene: .; j_gene: TRBJ1-2
CDR3aa: CASNPSGSGGELFF; CDR3nt: TGTGCCAGCAACCCTAGCGGGAGTGGCGGGGAGCTGTTTTTT; abundance: many; v_gene: TRBV12-3/TRBV12-4; d_gene: TRBD2; j_gene: TRBJ2-2
CDR3aa: CSVDLAGVTETQYF; CDR3nt: TGCAGCGTTGATTTGGCAGGGGTTACAGAGACCCAGTACTTC; abundance: many; v_gene: TRBV29-1; d_gene: .; j_gene: TRBJ2-5